This passage covers 15 T cell receptor beta chains from one sample sequenced in a study of T-cell reconstitution after alpha-beta-depleted transplantation in children. This sample's TCRbeta library carried unique molecular identifier barcodes. TCRdb reprocessed the PCR reads with MiXCR, giving one entry per CDR3 protein. The sample holds 250,000 to 400,000 distinct CDR3 sequences, around 20% seen once. Source: PBMCs, mostly from graft donor cells, taken 180 days after TCRalphabeta/CD19-depleted stem cell transplant. These receptors all stem from a male patient aged 5 to 17 who had a stem cell transplant for acute lymphoblastic leukemia, so the T cells may come from the graft donor.

The chain combines TRBV7-9 with TRBJ1-1; no clear D gene. Germline V gene sequence: CDR1 SEHNR, CDR2 FQNEAQ (reference sequence). The CDR3 totals 17 residues. V lost 3 bases to trimming and J lost 3 bases, with 20 bases between them. The CDR3 spells CASSLPLPAGFYTEAFF. CDR3 DNA sequence: TGTGCCAGCAGCTTGCCCCTACCGGCAGGATTTTACACTGAAGCTTTCTTT.

There are a few counts of this clonotype. The genes are TRBV7-8 and TRBJ2-5, with 7 positions matching TRBD2. The CDR3 loop spans 15 amino acids. Trimming cost V 5 bases and J 4 bases; bases outside gene matches: 10. Germline V gene lookup returns CDR1 SGHVS and CDR2 FQNEAQ. CDR3 nucleotides: TGTGCCAGCAGCAGTACGGGACTACCGGCAGAGACCCAGTACTTC. Residues: CASSSTGLPAETQYF.

J is TRBJ1-2 and V is TRBV21-1; the D call of TRBD1 is as the table states it, not checked on the DNA. TRBV21-1 counts as a pseudogene. The CDR3 totals 15 residues. The CDR3, as DNA: TGTGCCAGCAGCAAAGAAGCGACAGTAGATAATGGCTACACCTTC. Translating gives CASSKEATVDNGYTF.

As regards this clonotype: The junction departs from the called germline gene at one end, perhaps through a read error. The chain links TRBV20-1 to TRBJ2-5; 9 nucleotides match TRBD2. Germline V lookup: CDR1 DFQATT, CDR2 SNEGSKA (reference sequence). The CDR3 has 10 residues. CDR3 loop: CSALGLAYNF. CDR3 bases: TGCAGTGCGCTTGGACTAGCGTATAACTTC.

The gene calls are TRBV5-1 and TRBJ2-5, with TRBD1 matching 7 bases. The CDR3 is made up of 14 amino acids. Per the germline V gene, CDR1 is SGHRS and CDR2 is YFSETQ. The ends lost 4 bases at V and 5 bases at J; junction bases unmatched: 8. The CDR3 spells CASSQGQRRETQYF. The CDR3 DNA reads as TGCGCCAGCAGCCAGGGACAGAGGCGGGAGACCCAGTACTTC.

The J gene is TRBJ2-1, the V gene TRBV6-5; 8 nucleotides line up with TRBD1. In germline, CDR1 is MNHEY, CDR2 SVGAGI. The CDR3 sequence is 15 residues long. V shed 3 bases, J shed 4 bases, and the junction held 5 bases outside the gene matches. In DNA, the CDR3 is TGTGCCAGCAGTTATATTAGGACAGGGTACAATGAGCAGTTCTTC. Translation: CASSYIRTGYNEQFF.

The genes are TRBV3-1 and TRBJ2-2; 8 nucleotides match TRBD2. Germline values: CDR1 LGHDT, CDR2 YNNKEL (reference sequence). This CDR3 is 17 amino acids long. The V segment lost 5 bases and the J segment 0 bases; nucleotides outside the gene matches: 8. In nucleotides, the CDR3 is TGTGCCAGCAGCTTGCGGACTAGCAGCACGAACACCGGGGAGCTGTTTTTT. This gives the protein CASSLRTSSTNTGELFF.

The rearrangement links TRBV7-9 to TRBJ1-5, with D unresolved. V was trimmed by 5 bases and J by 3 bases, leaving 17 bases between them. The CDR3 contains 16 residues. CDR1 is SEHNR and CDR2 is FQNEAQ in the germline V gene (reference sequence). The CDR3 here is CASSPQWPLYNQPQHF. The DNA of the CDR3 is TGTGCCAGCAGCCCCCAATGGCCCCTTTACAATCAGCCCCAGCATTTT.

This clonotype showed up many times. The chain is built from TRBV4-1 and TRBJ2-5, with D possibly being TRBD2 (5 bases). Germline V gene data show CDR1 as MGHRA and CDR2 as YSYEKL. The CDR3 runs 14 residues. V was pared by 3 bases and J by 5 bases, with 13 bases between. Here the CDR3 reads CASSHRPRGETQYF. Written as DNA, the CDR3 is TGCGCCAGCAGCCATCGGCCGCGAGGGGAGACCCAGTACTTC.

The V gene is TRBV5-1, the J gene TRBJ1-2, with D unresolved. The germline V gene has CDR1 SGHRS and CDR2 YFSETQ. V dropped 5 bases and J dropped 5 bases, with 13 bases sitting between them. The CDR3 is 13 residues long. CDR3 sequence (DNA): TGCGCCAGCAGTTACGAACAAGTTTATGGCTACACCTTC. This encodes CASSYEQVYGYTF.

As concerns this clonotype: Germline is not matched at one junction end, which may reflect a read error. The chain combines TRBV11-2 with TRBJ2-1; 9 bases fit TRBD2. The CDR3 spans 18 residues. The germline V gene encodes CDR1 SGHAT and CDR2 FQNNGV. The CDR3 reads CASSPQGSREGLYSEQFF. DNA for the CDR3: TGTGCCAGCAGCCCCCAAGGGTCGCGGGAGGGCCTTTACAGTGAGCAGTTCTTC.

The CDR3 spells CASSSIISYEQYF. CDR3 nucleotides: TGTGCCAGCAGTTCAATAATCTCCTACGAGCAGTACTTC. The gene calls are TRBV12-3 or TRBV12-4 and TRBJ2-7, with D unclear. This CDR3 region has 13 residues. The V end lost 4 bases, the J end lost 0 bases, and 7 bases lay between the germline ends.

This clonotype occurred a few times. Here the CDR3 DNA reads TGTGCCACCAACACAGCTGGGAGGTATGGCTACACCTTC. Translated, it gives CATNTAGRYGYTF. V is TRBV15 and J is TRBJ1-2; no clear D gene. V gave up 7 bases and J gave up 5 bases, with 14 bases separating them. Germline assignment: CDR1 LNHNV and CDR2 YYDKDF (reference sequence). The CDR3 is 13 amino acids.

This clonotype was picked up many times. J is TRBJ2-7 and V is TRBV12-3 or TRBV12-4; D gene uncertain. The CDR3 loop spans 14 amino acids. V lost 3 bases, J lost 1 base, and 10 bases lay in between. The CDR3 DNA reads as TGTGCCAGCAGTTTCAGCCCGCGATCCTACGAGCAGTACTTC. This encodes CASSFSPRSYEQYF.

Only a few counts were recorded for this clonotype. This chain links TRBV7-3 with TRBJ1-3, with TRBD1 as a possible D gene (6 bases). Trimming shortened V by 5 bases and J by 6 bases, and 20 bases separated the two germline ends. The germline CDR1 and CDR2 sequences are SGHTA and FQGTGA. The CDR3 consists of 16 residues. The chain's CDR3 is CASSPTIRGIANTIYF. CDR3 nucleotides: TGTGCCAGCAGCCCCACTATCAGGGGAATCGCAAACACCATATATTTT.